Shown below are 30 T cell receptor beta chains from a single sample sequenced in a study of early T cells in non-severe SARS-CoV-2 infection. TCRdb re-called the 5' RACE reads through MiXCR, storing one row per CDR3 protein. The sample lists tens of thousands of distinct CDR3 sequences, around 10% occurring once. Material for sequencing was whole blood. The source of these receptors is an adult who was a healthcare worker with PCR-confirmed SARS-CoV-2 infection or an uninfected control (not recorded which).

J is TRBJ2-2 and V is TRBV29-1; D perhaps matches TRBD1 (5 bases). Trimming cost V 6 bases and J 4 bases, with 15 bases left between them. This CDR3 is 14 amino acids long. Germline loops: CDR1 SQVTM, CDR2 ANQGSEA. The CDR3 DNA sequence: TGCAGCGTCCAATCAGGGTCCTTCACCGGGGAGCTGTTTTTT. This sequence encodes CSVQSGSFTGELFF.

This clonotype has just a few counts. The genes are TRBV14 and TRBJ2-7, with 8 bases aligning to TRBD1. V gave up 4 bases and J gave up 5 bases; unmatched junction bases: 10. The CDR3 has 15 residues. The germline V gene has CDR1 SGHDN and CDR2 FVKESK. The CDR3 spells CASSPSRRGRDEQYF. CDR3 nucleotides: TGTGCCAGCAGCCCCTCCCGCAGGGGGCGCGACGAGCAGTACTTC.

The chain carries TRBV5-6 and TRBJ2-3; 9 positions match TRBD2. The CDR3 loop spans 15 amino acids. Germline assignment: CDR1 SGHDT and CDR2 YYEEEE. With 4 bases clipped from V and 6 bases from J, the junction kept 9 bases outside the gene matches. The CDR3 here is CASSGAGGRGDTQYF. The CDR3 DNA follows: TGTGCCAGCAGCGGAGCGGGGGGAAGAGGGGATACGCAGTATTTT.

This chain links TRBV7-9 with TRBJ2-2; TRBD2 matches at 16 bases. The V and J ends lost 5 bases and 3 bases, in that order; junction bases with no gene match: 12. This CDR3 contains 20 residues. CDR1 is SEHNR and CDR2 is FQNEAQ in the germline V gene (reference sequence). The chain's CDR3 is CASSPAGTSGGAMDTGELFF. Written as DNA, the CDR3 is TGTGCCAGCAGCCCAGCCGGGACTAGCGGGGGGGCGATGGACACCGGGGAGCTGTTTTTT.

The sample holds many counts of this clonotype. The chain couples TRBV4-1 to TRBJ1-4; weak D call: TRBD1 (5 bases). Germline loops: CDR1 MGHRA, CDR2 YSYEKL. Trimming removed 0 bases from V and 4 bases from J, with 12 bases in between. CDR3 length: 16 residues. Here the CDR3 reads CASSQESGTGNEKLFF. CDR3 coding DNA: TGCGCCAGCAGCCAAGAGTCCGGGACCGGTAATGAAAAACTGTTTTTT.

The chain recombines TRBV29-1 with TRBJ2-2; 9 bases fit TRBD1. Trimming cost V 7 bases and J 7 bases; bases outside gene matches: 16. From germline, CDR1 is SQVTM and CDR2 ANQGSEA. This CDR3 is built from 16 residues. CDR3 region: CSGRTGTGFRNGELFF. In DNA form, the CDR3 reads TGCAGCGGAAGAACCGGGACAGGGTTTAGAAACGGGGAGCTGTTTTTT.

Only a few counts were recorded for this clonotype. CDR3 sequence (DNA): TGTGCCAGCAGTCCGGGTGGGGATACGCAGTATTTT. Its translation: CASSPGGDTQYF. The chain uses TRBV12-3 or TRBV12-4 and TRBJ2-3; D uncertain. The CDR3 covers 12 residues. V was pared by 5 bases and J by 6 bases, with 9 bases between.

This clonotype was seen ten or more times. The J gene is TRBJ2-1, the V gene TRBV14; D possibly uses TRBD1 or TRBD2 (5 bases each). Germline lookup yields CDR1 SGHDN and CDR2 FVKESK. V lost 4 bases and J lost 5, with 9 bases in between. This CDR3 spans 13 amino acids. The DNA for the CDR3 is TGTGCCAGCAGCCTGGGACGCCACAATGAGCAGTTCTTC. The encoded protein is CASSLGRHNEQFF.

This clonotype has only a few counts. This chain's CDR3 is CASSLVGQQPTGELFF. The DNA of the CDR3 is TGTGCCAGCAGCTTGGTCGGTCAGCAGCCCACCGGGGAGCTGTTTTTT. The V call is TRBV5-6, the J call TRBJ2-2; no clear D gene. Deletions cut 0 bases from V and 4 bases from J, with 13 bases between. This CDR3 contains 16 residues. Germline assignment: CDR1 SGHDT and CDR2 YYEEEE. Based on the CDR3 plus reference TRBV5-6 and TRBJ2-2, the full variable domain is DAGVTQSPTHLIKTRGQQVTLRCSPKSGHDTVSWYQQALGQGPQFIFQYYEEEERQRGNFPDRFSGHQFPNYSSELNVNALLLGDSALYLCASSLVGQQPTGELFFGEGSRLTVL.

The chain recombines TRBV20-1 with TRBJ1-1, with a tentative D call TRBD1 (5 bases). V was shortened by 3 bases and J by 4 bases, with 12 bases between the two germline ends. Germline V gene lookup returns CDR1 DFQATT and CDR2 SNEGSKA (reference sequence). This CDR3 region has 13 residues. CDR3 amino acids: CSASNAGSTEAFF. The CDR3 bases are TGCAGTGCTAGTAATGCAGGGTCCACTGAAGCTTTCTTT.

This clonotype was seen many times. V is TRBV20-1 and J is TRBJ2-7, with D unclear. The CDR3 is made up of 11 amino acids. Germline V gene lookup returns CDR1 DFQATT and CDR2 SNEGSKA (reference sequence). V was shortened by 3 bases and J by 6 bases, with 9 bases between the two germline ends. Written as DNA, the CDR3 is TGCAGTGCTAGGAGTGACTCCGAGCAGTACTTC. Residues: CSARSDSEQYF.

Only a few counts were recorded for this clonotype. The rearrangement uses TRBV20-1 and TRBJ2-1; no firm D call. Germline V CDR1 and CDR2: DFQATT, SNEGSKA (reference sequence). The CDR3 has 13 amino acids. Trimming took 6 bases from V and 4 from J, leaving 13 bases between them. CDR3 in DNA: TGCAGTGCGTGTAGCACGGCTTACAATGAGCAGTTCTTC. Its translation: CSACSTAYNEQFF.

The chain is built from TRBV18 and TRBJ2-1, with 14 bases matching TRBD2. The ends lost 3 bases at V and 7 bases at J; junction bases unmatched: 5. Germline V gives CDR1 KGHSH, CDR2 LQKENI. The CDR3 totals 16 residues. The CDR3 loop is CASSPTTSGRGNEQFF. The CDR3 bases are TGTGCCAGCTCACCCACGACTAGCGGGAGGGGGAATGAGCAGTTCTTC.

The chain carries TRBV4-2 and TRBJ1-1; perhaps TRBD1 as D (5 bases). Trimming removed 8 bases from V and 4 bases from J, with 20 bases in between. The CDR3 runs 15 residues. The germline CDR1 and CDR2 sequences are LGHNA and YNFKEQ. DNA for the CDR3: TGTGCCAGCCGCGGGGGGAGTTTTGGGATCACTGAAGCTTTCTTT. Protein: CASRGGSFGITEAFF.

The V gene is TRBV12-3 or TRBV12-4, the J gene TRBJ2-2; tentatively, D is TRBD1 (6 bases). The V and J ends lost 6 bases and 6 bases respectively, with 11 bases between them. The CDR3 contains 13 residues. The CDR3 bases are TGTGCCAGCAGGAATACAGGGCCCGGGGAGCTGTTTTTT. Translating it yields CASRNTGPGELFF.

This clonotype was counted a few times. This chain connects TRBV6-5 to TRBJ2-6; D possibly uses TRBD1 or TRBD2 (6 bases each). Germline CDR1 is MNHEY and CDR2 is SVGAGI. CDR3 length: 18 residues. V gave up 6 bases and J gave up 2 bases, with 20 bases separating them. The CDR3 nucleotides read TGTGCCAGCAGCCCACTGGGGGGCCCGGGAACTGGGGCCAACGTCCTGACTTTC. This gives the protein CASSPLGGPGTGANVLTF.

The chain uses TRBV12-3 or TRBV12-4 and TRBJ1-1; 8 bases are shared with TRBD1. V gave up 6 bases and J gave up 5 bases; unmatched junction bases: 5. The CDR3 sequence is 13 residues long. CDR3 loop: CASSQDRATEAFF. CDR3 in DNA: TGTGCCAGCAGCCAGGACAGGGCGACTGAAGCTTTCTTT.

In its sample, this clonotype was seen many times. The V gene is TRBV6-5, the J gene TRBJ1-2, with TRBD1 as a possible D gene (5 bases). The germline V gene encodes CDR1 MNHEY and CDR2 SVGAGI. The V and J ends lost 5 bases and 3 bases respectively, with 7 bases between them. This CDR3 is 12 amino acids long. For the CDR3, the DNA is TGTGCCAGCAGTGACAGTTACTATGGCTACACCTTC. It encodes CASSDSYYGYTF.

The V gene is TRBV19, the J gene TRBJ2-7; D is ambiguous. CDR1 and CDR2 from the germline V gene are LNHDA and SQIVND (reference sequence). The CDR3 consists of 16 residues. V was cut by 5 bases and J by 3 bases, with 20 bases left in between. This CDR3 reads CASSFSGSQLLYEQYF. The CDR3 DNA reads TGTGCCAGTAGTTTTTCCGGTTCACAGCTTCTCTACGAGCAGTACTTC.

This clonotype was picked up a small number of times. V and J are TRBV28 and TRBJ2-7; D tentatively fits TRBD1 or TRBD2 (5 bases each). Germline values: CDR1 MDHEN, CDR2 SYDVKM. Trimming pared 6 bases from V and 0 bases from J, leaving 12 bases between. CDR3 size: 14 residues. This CDR3 is CASRETGLSYEQYF. Here the CDR3 DNA reads TGTGCCAGCAGGGAAACAGGACTCTCCTACGAGCAGTACTTC.

In its sample, this clonotype was seen a few times. V is TRBV28 and J is TRBJ2-3; a weak D match, TRBD1 (5 bases). Trimming removed 6 bases at V and 2 bases at J, with 12 bases between. Germline assignment: CDR1 MDHEN and CDR2 SYDVKM. The CDR3 has 14 amino acids. The CDR3: CASSSGSNTDTQYF. The DNA of the CDR3 is TGTGCCAGCAGCTCAGGGTCCAACACAGATACGCAGTATTTT.

This clonotype was recorded a few times. CDR3 in amino acids: CASSLNREGKFF. The CDR3 bases are TGCGCCAGCAGCTTGAACAGGGAGGGGAAGTTCTTC. The chain employs TRBV5-1 and TRBJ2-1, with TRBD2 as a possible D gene (7 bases). This CDR3 has 12 amino acids. The ends were cut back, 1 base at V and 14 bases at J, with 13 bases in the middle. The germline gives CDR1 SGHRS, CDR2 YFSETQ.

This chain uses TRBV2 with TRBJ2-2; tentatively, D is TRBD1 (6 bases). The CDR3 has 15 residues. The V gene's germline CDR1 is SNHLY and CDR2 FYNNEI. V lost 7 bases, J lost 6 bases, and 18 bases lay in between. The CDR3 loop is CASIDWSRGAGELFF. CDR3 DNA sequence: TGTGCCAGCATTGATTGGTCCAGGGGAGCCGGGGAGCTGTTTTTT.

This clonotype was counted between two and nine times. CDR3 region: CASSFGASESTDTQYF. The CDR3 nucleotides are TGCGCCAGCAGCTTTGGGGCTAGCGAGTCCACAGATACGCAGTATTTT. The V gene is TRBV5-1, the J gene TRBJ2-3; D is possibly TRBD2 (6 bases). This CDR3 is built from 16 residues. The ends were cut back, 2 bases at V and 2 bases at J, with 15 bases in the middle. Germline lookup yields CDR1 SGHRS and CDR2 YFSETQ.

In its sample, this clonotype was seen a few times. The J gene is TRBJ2-7, the V gene TRBV15; D possibly matches TRBD1 or TRBD2 (6 bases each). The CDR3 spans 16 residues. V was clipped by 2 bases and J by 5 bases, with 19 bases between them. The germline V gene has CDR1 LNHNV and CDR2 YYDKDF (reference sequence). The CDR3 nucleotides are TGTGCCACCAGCAGACCTGGGGGGCAGGGAAGGAACGAGCAGTACTTC. Amino acids: CATSRPGGQGRNEQYF.

The chain has TRBV20-1 and TRBJ2-2; D might be TRBD2 (6 bases). V dropped 5 bases and J dropped 5 bases, with 12 bases sitting between them. The CDR3 contains 13 residues. Germline V gene lookup returns CDR1 DFQATT and CDR2 SNEGSKA (reference sequence). The CDR3 nucleotides are TGCAGTGCTCCGGAGGGCCCGACCGGGGAGCTGTTTTTT. Its translation: CSAPEGPTGELFF.

In its sample, this clonotype was seen a few times. This chain uses TRBV7-3 with TRBJ2-3; D is uncertain. CDR3 length: 13 residues. The V end was cut by 4 bases, the J end by 5 bases, with 10 bases between. In germline, CDR1 is SGHTA, CDR2 FQGTGA. CDR3 bases: TGTGCCAGCAGCTCCGGCTCTGGAGATACGCAGTATTTT. Translating gives CASSSGSGDTQYF. Supplemented by reference TRBV7-3 and TRBJ2-3, the full variable domain reads GAGVSQTPSNKVTEKGKYVELRCDPISGHTALYWYRQSLGQGPEFLIYFQGTGAADDSGLPNDRFFAVRPEGSVSTLKIQRTERGDSAVYLCASSSGSGDTQYFGPGTRLTVL.

In its sample, this clonotype was seen many times. The CDR3 loop is CSAREADFYEQYF. The CDR3 DNA is TGCAGTGCTAGAGAAGCAGACTTTTACGAGCAGTACTTC. V gene TRBV20-1 combines with J gene TRBJ2-7; D remains ambiguous. The CDR3 is 13 amino acids. Deletions cut 0 bases from V and 4 bases from J, with 10 bases between. Germline values: CDR1 DFQATT, CDR2 SNEGSKA (reference sequence).

This clonotype was seen a few times. V and J are TRBV6-1 and TRBJ2-3; D gene ambiguous. CDR3 length equals 16 residues. Germline CDR1 reads MNHNS; CDR2 reads SASEGT. Trimming stripped 2 bases from V and 2 bases from J, with 14 bases between. CDR3 sequence (DNA): TGTGCCAGCAGTGAACGGAACCGCCGTACCACAGATACGCAGTATTTT. Its protein product is CASSERNRRTTDTQYF.

This clonotype was detected only a few times. The chain joins TRBV2 to TRBJ2-5; TRBD1 or TRBD2 may be the D gene (6 bases each). The V gene lost 7 bases and the J gene lost 7 bases, with 13 bases spanning the gap. The CDR3 spans 12 residues. Germline-derived CDR1 and CDR2 are SNHLY and FYNNEI. CDR3 amino acids: CASIRTAGTQYF. DNA for the CDR3: TGTGCCAGCATCAGGACAGCGGGGACCCAGTACTTC.